The 9 T cell receptor beta chains in this list originate from one sample, sequenced in a study of blood T cell repertoires in COVID-19 (TCRdb year 2020). The library was generated by the immunoSEQ multiplex PCR assay. The source is immuneACCESS, and TCRdb retained only in-frame sequences with V and J called. Part of the clones is not carried over; for the studies checked, unresolved V genes explain less than half of this, and the remainder is unexplained. This sample comprises 300,000 to 450,000 clones, 70% to 90% of them detected only once. About 2.1% of the sample is in the top ten clones. Material for sequencing was PBMCs or T cells enriched from blood (not recorded which). The receptors originated from a middle-aged man in a cohort exposed to, infected with or recovered from COVID-19 (not recorded which).

This chain uses TRBV10-1 with TRBJ2-3; 9 nucleotides match TRBD2. Losses at the gene ends were 7 bases for V and 0 bases for J; bases not matched to a gene: 17. Germline V gene data show CDR1 as WNHNN and CDR2 as SYGVQD (reference sequence). The CDR3 extends over 19 amino acids. Here the CDR3 reads CASTRPVPRTSDSTDTQYF. In nucleotides, the CDR3 is TGCGCCAGCACCCGGCCGGTCCCAAGGACTAGCGACAGCACAGATACGCAGTATTTT.

The chain joins TRBV2 to TRBJ2-1; 14 bases are a match to TRBD2. Germline CDR1 is SNHLY and CDR2 is FYNNEI. CDR3 size: 17 residues. With 5 bases clipped from V and 10 bases from J, the junction kept 13 bases outside the gene matches. The CDR3 is CASSLEGGLAGAREQFF. DNA for the CDR3: TGTGCCAGCAGTTTAGAGGGGGGACTAGCGGGAGCTCGGGAGCAGTTCTTC.

V usage is TRBV18 and J usage is TRBJ2-1; 9 bases agree with TRBD2. Trimming cost V 3 bases and J 5 bases; bases outside gene matches: 5. This CDR3 region has 15 residues. The germline V gene encodes CDR1 KGHSH and CDR2 LQKENI. CDR3 residues: CASSPPRLADNEQFF. In DNA, the CDR3 is TGTGCCAGCTCACCCCCCCGACTAGCGGACAATGAGCAGTTCTTC.

This rearrangement joins TRBV3-1 (or the pseudogene TRBV3-2) to TRBJ1-4; D might be TRBD1 (5 bases). The CDR3 runs to 14 residues. Germline V gene data show CDR1 as LGHDT and CDR2 as YNNKEL (reference sequence). The V end lost 6 bases, the J end lost 8 bases, and 16 bases lay between the germline ends. CDR3 DNA: TGTGCCAGCAGTCTCAGGGAAAGGAGCGAAAAACTGTTTTTT. Protein sequence: CASSLRERSEKLFF.

This chain connects TRBV6-4 to TRBJ1-1; D not certain. This CDR3 comprises 14 residues. Per the germline V gene, CDR1 is MRHNA and CDR2 is SNTAGT. V was shortened by 8 bases and J by 5 bases, with 18 bases between the two germline ends. In nucleotides, the CDR3 is TGTGCCAGCCCCCGAGACCCCGAGGAGACTGAAGCTTTCTTT. This sequence encodes CASPRDPEETEAFF.

The J gene is TRBJ2-2, the V gene TRBV5-1; D may be TRBD2 (6 bases). V shed 4 bases and J shed 5 bases, with 6 bases lying between them. Per the germline V gene, CDR1 is SGHRS and CDR2 is YFSETQ. The CDR3 covers 12 residues. The CDR3 region has the DNA TGCGCCAGCAGCGGGGGGACCGGGGAGCTGTTTTTT. It specifies CASSGGTGELFF. Full variable domain (missing parts from reference TRBV5-1 and TRBJ2-2): KAGVTQTPRYLIKTRGQQVTLSCSPISGHRSVSWYQQTPGQGLQFLFEYFSETQRNKGNFPGRFSGRQFSNSRSEMNVSTLELGDSALYLCASSGGTGELFFGEGSRLTVL.

This clone was picked up a small number of times. The chain recombines TRBV15 with TRBJ1-2; a weak D match, TRBD1 (6 bases). This CDR3 region has 14 residues. V gave up 2 bases and J gave up 8 bases, with 15 bases separating them. The germline CDR1 and CDR2 sequences are LNHNV and YYDKDF (reference sequence). The CDR3, as DNA: TGTGCCACCAGCAGATCGGGGGGGGCGAGAGGCTACACCTTC. Protein sequence: CATSRSGGARGYTF. Supplemented by reference TRBV15 and TRBJ1-2, the full variable domain reads DAMVIQNPRYQVTQFGKPVTLSCSQTLNHNVMYWYQQKSSQAPKLLFHYYDKDFNNEADTPDNFQSRRPNTSFCFLDIRSPGLGDTAMYLCATSRSGGARGYTFGSGTRLTVV.

The rearrangement joins TRBV24-1 to TRBJ2-5; TRBD2 matches at 15 bases. The trim removed 4 bases at V and 0 bases at J, leaving 5 bases unmatched. The CDR3 sequence is 18 residues long. Germline CDR1 and CDR2: KGHDR and SFDVKD. CDR3 coding DNA: TGTGCCACCAGTGACGGACTAGCGGGAGGGCCGGACCAAGAGACCCAGTACTTC. This translates into CATSDGLAGGPDQETQYF.

The chain joins TRBV5-1 to TRBJ1-1; weak D call: TRBD1 (5 bases). CDR1 and CDR2 (germline): SGHRS, YFSETQ. The CDR3 spans 14 residues. V was cut by 0 bases and J by 1 base, with 7 bases left in between. The CDR3 here is CASSLDTGNTEAFF. The CDR3, as DNA: TGCGCCAGCAGCTTGGATACAGGGAACACTGAAGCTTTCTTT. The variable domain in full, with the rest retrieved from reference TRBV5-1 and TRBJ1-1, is KAGVTQTPRYLIKTRGQQVTLSCSPISGHRSVSWYQQTPGQGLQFLFEYFSETQRNKGNFPGRFSGRQFSNSRSEMNVSTLELGDSALYLCASSLDTGNTEAFFGQGTRLTVV.